This T cell receptor beta chain was identified in a study of T cell repertoires in cytomegalovirus infection (dated by TCRdb to about 2019). Turning to the overall study: The HLA type of each donor mattered for the analysis, because public TCR beta signatures pointed to carriage of CMV infection along with the matching HLA type. The study at large found these results: The ex vivo response was dominated by HLA-C-restricted CMV-specific TCR beta clonotypes, which also provided the single most frequent clonotype in two of eight donors. Cumulative frequency of public TCR beta family members discriminated carriers of CMV infection plus the relevant HLA type in this cohort and an independent roughly 340-donor cohort.

TCRdb shows the sequencer as Illumina HiSeq 1500. TCRdb reanalyzed the raw reads on its own, using fastp at Q25 for trimming and MiXCR for clone calling, and kept in-frame beta chains. Under each unique CDR3 protein, matching rows form one entry showing the most common genes and DNA. For this sample there are roughly 7,600 distinct CDR3 sequences; 45% to 50% appear just once. The ten most abundant clones make up about 81% of the sample. The CDR3 goes from the cysteine to the phenylalanine over 13 residues. Only the CDR3 portion is preserved as DNA: 39 bases, with reading frame beginning at the first base. CDR1 and CDR2 are drawn from the germline V gene: MNHGY, SAAAGT. The V end loses 6 bases and the J end loses 4 bases, and a stretch of 12 bases separates them. A note on this clonotype: Its target antigen remains unknown. Per-base qualities were not stored, and no clone one base away is much larger.

This sequence uses TRBV6-8 and TRBJ1-2; tentative D gene TRBD1, with 5 bases matching. Sequenced: PBMCs, sequenced either directly or after in vitro stimulation (not recorded which). The clonotype was recovered from a human donor in good health (CMV status not recorded). Some clones in this sample may be carry-over from other donors' samples. The DNA sequence is TGTGCCAGCAGCGAGACAGAAACCTATGGCTACACCTTC. Its protein is CASSETETYGYTF.